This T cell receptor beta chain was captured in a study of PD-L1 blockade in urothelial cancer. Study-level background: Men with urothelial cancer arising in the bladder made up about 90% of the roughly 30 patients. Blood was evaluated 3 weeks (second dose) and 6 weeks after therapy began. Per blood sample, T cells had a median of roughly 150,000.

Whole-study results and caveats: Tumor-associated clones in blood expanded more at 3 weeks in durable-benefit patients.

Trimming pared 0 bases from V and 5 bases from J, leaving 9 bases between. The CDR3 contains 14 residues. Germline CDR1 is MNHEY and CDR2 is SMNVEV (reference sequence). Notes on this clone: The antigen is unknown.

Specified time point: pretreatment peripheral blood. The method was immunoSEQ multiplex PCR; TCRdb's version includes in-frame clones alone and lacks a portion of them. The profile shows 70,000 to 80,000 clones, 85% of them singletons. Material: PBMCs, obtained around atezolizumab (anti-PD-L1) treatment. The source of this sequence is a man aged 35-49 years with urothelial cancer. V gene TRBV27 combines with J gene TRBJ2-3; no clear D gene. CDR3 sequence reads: CASSLSALLDTQYF. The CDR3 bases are TGTGCCAGCAGTTTATCCGCGCTACTAGATACGCAGTATTTT.